This T cell receptor (beta chain) was identified in a study of beta chain features in type 1 diabetes. This clone has more than one count but fewer than ten. The investigators reverse transcribed all of the isolated RNA, so they sequenced expressed TCRB transcripts. About 3.57 million reads were obtained on average from naive, central memory and regulatory T cell samples. Method: immunoSEQ multiplex PCR; TCRdb's copy keeps in-frame clones and lacks some. The table has about 230,000 clones, 9.6% seen once. CDR1 and CDR2 (germline): MNHEY, SMNVEV (reference sequence). The CDR3 consists of 16 residues. The V and J ends lost 2 bases and 2 bases respectively, with 13 bases between them.

The V gene is TRBV27, the J gene TRBJ1-3; D remains ambiguous. The sequencing input was naive CD4+ T cells from blood. The sequence was collected from a woman in her late teens or twenties in good health. The CDR3 region has the DNA TGTGCCAGCAGTTTAGAGCCCCCGGGAACTGGAAACACCATATATTTT. It codes for CASSLEPPGTGNTIYF.